The T cell receptor (beta chain) under discussion was sequenced for a study of beta chain features in type 1 diabetes. Study-wide points: For TCRB rearrangement, an influence of HLA type remained unresolved here. TCRB CDR3s were moderately but significantly shorter in Type 1 diabetes patients in all four CD4+ subsets.

What was sequenced were expressed TCRB transcripts, since all of the isolated RNA had been reverse transcribed. Measured with immunoSEQ multiplex PCR; TCRdb has only the in-frame clones, and not every one. The data contain hundreds of thousands of clones, under 15% of them singletons. Comment on this clone: Its cognate antigen is unknown.

V gave up 6 bases and J gave up 4 bases; unmatched junction bases: 2. This CDR3 has 14 amino acids. Germline V gene data show CDR1 as SNHLY and CDR2 as FYNNEI. Sequencing was performed on naive CD4+ T cells from blood. V is TRBV2 and J is TRBJ2-2; 10 bases are shared with TRBD1. The sequence was obtained from a man aged 18 to 30 with type 1 diabetes. The CDR3 reads CASRGQGGTGELFF. DNA of the CDR3: TGTGCCAGCAGAGGACAGGGGGGCACCGGGGAGCTGTTTTTT.